These T cell receptor beta chains were read from a single sample in a study of blood T cell repertoires in COVID-19. Profiled with immunoSEQ multiplex PCR; TCRdb holds only in-frame clones, not every one. The sample has some 200,000 clones, less than 95% seen once. The sequencing input was peripheral blood. These receptors came from a man in his thirties or forties with COVID-19, enrolled during active disease. CDR3s include the opening cysteine and the closing phenylalanine or tryptophan. A D gene is named only where the DNA matches it firmly. Size is omitted from some rows. Given values are once, few, many or a class for expanded clones.

v_gene	abundance	d_gene	j_gene	CDR3nt	CDR3aa
TRBV2	NA	NA	TRBJ2-5	TGTGCCAGCAGGGGCTTAATGGGCCAAGAGACCCAGTACTTC	CASRGLMGQETQYF
TRBV7-2	NA	NA	TRBJ2-1	TGTGCCAGCAGCCCCCAGGCCAATTCCAATGAGCAGTTCTTC	CASSPQANSNEQFF
TRBV5-1	NA	NA	TRBJ2-2	TGCGCCAGCAGCGCGGCCGGGACTCCTCACCCCGGGGAGCTGTTTTTT	CASSAAGTPHPGELFF
TRBV5-1	few	TRBD1	TRBJ1-1	TGCGCCAGCAGCTTGGGACAGGGACTCCAGAACACTGAAGCTTTCTTT	CASSLGQGLQNTEAFF
TRBV30	NA	NA	TRBJ1-5	TGTGCCTGGAGTGATCAGGGGAAGCCCCAGCATTTT	CAWSDQGKPQHF
TRBV24-1	NA	TRBD1	TRBJ1-5	TGTGCCACCAGTGATGGCTCAGGGGGACAGCCCCAGCATTTT	CATSDGSGGQPQHF
TRBV11-2	NA	NA	TRBJ2-7	TGTGCCAGCAGCTCGGGAGCGGGCCTACCCACCTCCTACGAGCAGTACTTC	CASSSGAGLPTSYEQYF
TRBV24-1	NA	NA	TRBJ1-6	TGTGCCACCAGTGATTTGCGTAATTCACCCCTCCACTTT	CATSDLRNSPLHF
TRBV7-6	NA	NA	TRBJ2-2	TGTGCCAGCAGCTACGACAACGGACTGGCGAACACCGGGGAGCTGTTTTTT	CASSYDNGLANTGELFF
TRBV10-3	NA	TRBD1	TRBJ1-2	TGTGCCATCAGTGGTATACAGGGGGCGGGCGGCTACACCTTC	CAISGIQGAGGYTF
TRBV3-1/TRBV3-2	NA	NA	TRBJ2-5	TGTGCCAGCAGCCAAGAGCGGAGGACCCAGTACTTC	CASSQERRTQYF
TRBV19	NA	TRBD1	TRBJ2-7	TGTGCCAGTAGTCCTTACGCGGACAGGGGAGGTGGCTACGAGCAGTACTTC	CASSPYADRGGGYEQYF
TRBV11-2	NA	TRBD2	TRBJ2-3	TGTGCCAGCAGCCGACTAGCCCCAGATACGCAGTATTTT	CASSRLAPDTQYF
TRBV4-2	few	TRBD2	TRBJ2-2	TGTGCCAGCAGCCAAGAAGGGGCGGGGGAGCAAAGGGCGAACACCGGGGAGCTGTTTTTT	CASSQEGAGEQRANTGELFF
TRBV14	NA	TRBD1	TRBJ1-6	TGTGCCAGTCGGCGACAGGGGATGAATTCACCCCTCCACTTT	CASRRQGMNSPLHF
TRBV29-1	NA	NA	TRBJ2-5	TGCAGCGATGGGGAGCCACTAGGGACCCAGTACTTC	CSDGEPLGTQYF
TRBV28	NA	NA	TRBJ1-4	TGTGCCAGCAGTTTATCCCTGGGAGGGGAAAAACTGTTTTTT	CASSLSLGGEKLFF
TRBV5-4	NA	NA	TRBJ2-5	TGTGCCAGCAGCTACCGACCGGCGGGCACCCAAGAGACCCAGTACTTC	CASSYRPAGTQETQYF
TRBV7-3	NA	TRBD2	TRBJ2-1	TGTGCCAGCAGCCGTAGCGGGGGCGCCTACAATGAGCAGTTCTTC	CASSRSGGAYNEQFF
TRBV6-5	NA	TRBD1	TRBJ1-5	TGTGCCAGCAGTTCAGGCCAGGGGGACAATCAGCCCCAGCATTTT	CASSSGQGDNQPQHF
TRBV23-1	NA	NA	TRBJ1-6	TGCGCCAGCAGTCTAAGAGGCGGGCCAGAGAGATCACCCCTCCACTTT	CASSLRGGPERSPLHF
TRBV5-1	NA	NA	TRBJ2-7	TGCGCCAGCAGCTTGGACCAGACAGTAGACTACGAGCAGTACTTC	CASSLDQTVDYEQYF
TRBV30	NA	NA	TRBJ1-1	TGTGCCTGGAGTGCAGGGATGAACACTGAAGCTTTCTTT	CAWSAGMNTEAFF